The entry below describes one T cell receptor beta chain. This sample is drawn from a study of human T cells and chemical hapten exposure. This CDR3 is 14 amino acids long. Germline CDR1 is MNHEY and CDR2 is SVGAGI. The V end lost 2 bases, the J end lost 5 bases, and 12 bases lay between the germline ends. The sample's time point: patch test 3, about 24 weeks after DPC sensitization. Noted treatment: therapeutic diphenylcyclopropenone sensitization with weekly scalp DPC. TCRdb re-derived calls from the RACE reads in MiXCR, one entry per CDR3 protein. The sample records approximately 160,000 distinct CDR3 sequences, around 30% being singletons.

This sequence joins TRBV6-5 and TRBJ2-5, with D perhaps matching TRBD2 (6 bases). Specimen: whole blood, collected in connection with sensitization to the hapten diphenylcyclopropenone (DPC). This sequence originates from a woman under 30 with alopecia areata. Some clones in this sample may be carry-over from other donors' samples. The CDR3 DNA follows: TGTGCCAGCAGTTACGGGGCCGGAGGGGAGACCCAGTACTTC. It is translated as CASSYGAGGETQYF.